The rows below give T cell receptor beta chains drawn from one sample of a study of cytomegalovirus exposure and HLA in healthy donors. Using immunoSEQ multiplex PCR, the repertoire was profiled, and TCRdb retains in-frame clones only, with some absent. Among about 110,000 clones listed, roughly 84% were seen once. The sequenced sample was PBMCs. The receptors come from a woman aged 18-35 years in good health and CMV-seronegative. CDR3s include the opening cysteine and the closing phenylalanine or tryptophan. The D gene is left open where the match is weak. Not all rows give a size; the values are once, few, many and, for expanded clones, a class.

abundance	v_gene	j_gene	d_gene	CDR3nt	CDR3aa
once	TRBV15	TRBJ1-6	NA	TGTGCCACCAGCAGGGCCCCCAACCTCGGACAATCCTATAATTCACCCCTCCACTTT	CATSRAPNLGQSYNSPLHF
NA	TRBV9	TRBJ2-7	TRBD1	TGTGCCAGCAGCGTAGAGAGTTACAGGGGGTACGAGCAGTACTTC	CASSVESYRGYEQYF
NA	TRBV28	TRBJ1-2	TRBD1	TGTGCCAGCAGTCCCTCCGGGACAGGGGCTGGCTACACCTTC	CASSPSGTGAGYTF
once	TRBV9	TRBJ1-4	TRBD1	TGTGCCAGCAGCGTGACAGGGGTCGGGGAAAAACTGTTTTTT	CASSVTGVGEKLFF
few	TRBV25-1	TRBJ1-6	NA	TGTGCCAGCAGTGACGGGACTTCTTCACCCCTCCACTTT	CASSDGTSSPLHF
NA	TRBV6-5	TRBJ1-5	NA	TGTGCCAGCAGAGTACAGGGAAATAGCAATCAGCCCCAGCATTTT	CASRVQGNSNQPQHF
NA	TRBV7-6	TRBJ2-1	TRBD2	TGTGCCAGCAGCTCTGGACTAGGCCCGGGGAATGAGCAGTTCTTC	CASSSGLGPGNEQFF
NA	TRBV11-1	TRBJ2-3	NA	TGTGCCAGCAGCCTCTTCCCAGATACGCAGTATTTT	CASSLFPDTQYF
few	TRBV18	TRBJ1-2	TRBD1	TGTGCCAGCTCAACACAGGGGAACTATGGCTACACCTTC	CASSTQGNYGYTF
NA	TRBV10-3	TRBJ1-1	NA	TGTGCCATCAGAGACGCGGGGACTGAAGCTTTCTTT	CAIRDAGTEAFF
NA	TRBV4-1	TRBJ2-7	NA	TGCGCCAGCAGCCAAGAGGGGACAGAGCAGTACTTC	CASSQEGTEQYF
NA	TRBV4-1	TRBJ1-3	TRBD1	TGCGCCAGCAGCCAAGACGGGCCCGGACAGGGTAACTCTGGAAACACCATATATTTT	CASSQDGPGQGNSGNTIYF
NA	TRBV4-2	TRBJ2-3	TRBD2	TGTGCCAGCAGCCAAGATCTAGCGGGGGGGCCATCAGATACGCAGTATTTT	CASSQDLAGGPSDTQYF
NA	TRBV9	TRBJ2-4	TRBD1	TGTGCCAGCAGCGAGAGAGGGACAGGGGAAGACATTCAGTACTTC	CASSERGTGEDIQYF
NA	TRBV30	TRBJ1-1	NA	TGTGCCTACACCCACCGGGGGACGGACACTGAAGCTTTCTTT	CAYTHRGTDTEAFF
once	TRBV25-1	TRBJ1-2	NA	TGTGCCAGCAGTGACGGGGGTGAGGCCTATGGCTACACCTTC	CASSDGGEAYGYTF
NA	TRBV6-1	TRBJ2-4	TRBD2	TGTGCCAGCAGTGAACTAGCGGGGGAAGACATTCAGTACTTC	CASSELAGEDIQYF
NA	TRBV5-6	TRBJ1-2	NA	TGTGCCAGCAGCTTGGACAACAACTATGGCTACACCTTC	CASSLDNNYGYTF
NA	TRBV30	TRBJ2-7	NA	TGTGCCTGGAGTGTCGGGGTCGAGCAGTACTTC	CAWSVGVEQYF
NA	TRBV5-1	TRBJ1-1	NA	TGCGCCAGCAGGTTTAATCCGGGGGACACTGAAGCTTTCTTT	CASRFNPGDTEAFF
NA	TRBV29-1	TRBJ1-2	NA	TGCAGCGTTGCGGGCACAGGGCCCTATGGCTACACCTTC	CSVAGTGPYGYTF
NA	TRBV5-1	TRBJ2-3	NA	TGCGCCAGCAGCTTGGATGATGGGGGGAGCACAGATACGCAGTATTTT	CASSLDDGGSTDTQYF
once	TRBV5-1	TRBJ1-1	TRBD1	TGCGCCAGCAACCACAGGGGCGACATGAACACTGAAGCTTTCTTT	CASNHRGDMNTEAFF
once	TRBV27	TRBJ1-2	NA	TGTGCCAGCAGTTTACGGGGGGCTGGGTATGGCTACACCTTC	CASSLRGAGYGYTF
once	TRBV10-3	TRBJ1-2	NA	TGTGCCATTGCACAGGGCTCAGACTATGGCTACACCTTC	CAIAQGSDYGYTF
NA	TRBV2	TRBJ2-1	NA	TGTGCCAGCAGTGACTCTATGGAGGGTGAGCAGTTCTTC	CASSDSMEGEQFF
once	TRBV7-8	TRBJ1-5	NA	TGTGCCAGCAGCTTAGCTAAAAATCAGCCCCAGCATTTT	CASSLAKNQPQHF
NA	TRBV6-6	TRBJ2-5	NA	TGTGCCAGCAGTTACCCAGGGGTAGCCGGGACCCAGTACTTC	CASSYPGVAGTQYF
NA	TRBV21-1	TRBJ1-2	NA	TGTGCCAGCAGCAAGACGGGGGTAAGGGGCTACACCTTC	CASSKTGVRGYTF
NA	TRBV19	TRBJ2-7	NA	TGTGCCAGTATGGGTGCGGCCTACGAGCAGTACTTC	CASMGAAYEQYF
NA	TRBV5-1	TRBJ2-7	TRBD1	TGCGCCAGCAGCTTGGTACAGGGGGAACAGTACTTC	CASSLVQGEQYF
NA	TRBV4-2	TRBJ1-4	NA	TGTGCCAGCAGCCAAAGACCGGAGGGCCTTTTTGAAAAACTGTTTTTT	CASSQRPEGLFEKLFF
NA	TRBV19	TRBJ2-7	TRBD1	TGTGCCAGTAGTCCGCCAGGGGGAAACGAGCAGTACTTC	CASSPPGGNEQYF
NA	TRBV30	TRBJ2-5	TRBD2	TGTGCCTGGAGTGTAGCGGGGGGGAAGGAGACCCAGTACTTC	CAWSVAGGKETQYF
NA	TRBV19	TRBJ2-1	TRBD1	TGTGCCAGTAGTACGGAGGGGGCGGGGACAGGACCCTACAATGAGCAGTTCTTC	CASSTEGAGTGPYNEQFF
NA	TRBV18	TRBJ1-1	NA	TGTGCCAGCTCACCCGTGACAGTGAATTCAGCTTCGAACACTGAAGCTTTCTTT	CASSPVTVNSASNTEAFF
few	TRBV27	TRBJ2-7	TRBD2	TGTGCCAGCAGTTCGCGCCTTAGCGGGGGGCGTTCCGAGCAGTACTTC	CASSSRLSGGRSEQYF
NA	TRBV28	TRBJ1-6	NA	TGTGCCAGCAGTTCGTACGGGAAGTCAGATAATTCACCCCTCCACTTT	CASSSYGKSDNSPLHF
medium-sized	TRBV6-4	TRBJ2-1	TRBD2	TGTGCCAGCAGTGCCCTAGCGGGGGGGAACAATGAGCAGTTCTTC	CASSALAGGNNEQFF
NA	TRBV30	TRBJ1-5	NA	TGTGCCTGGAGTGTCAGCGGCCTCCAGCATTTT	CAWSVSGLQHF